The rows below give T cell receptor beta chains drawn from one sample of a study of blood T cells in healthy people across ages. MiXCR, applied by TCRdb to the 5' RACE reads, yields one record per CDR3 protein. In the table there are 1.5 million to 2 million distinct CDR3 sequences, 28% of which are singletons. Sequenced: blood. Receptors originate from a young woman in good health. CDR3s include the opening cysteine and the closing phenylalanine or tryptophan. The D gene is left open where the match is weak. Where a row states a size, it is once, few, many or the class of an expanded clone; other rows omit it.

size: NA; V: TRBV6-5; J: TRBJ2-5; D: NA; CDR3: CASSYQAAKRETQYF; DNA: TGTGCCAGCAGTTATCAAGCAGCAAAGAGGGAGACCCAGTACTTC
size: NA; V: TRBV12-5; J: TRBJ1-5; D: NA; CDR3: CASGSELSYSNQPQHF; DNA: TGTGCTAGTGGTTCGGAACTGAGTTATAGCAATCAGCCCCAGCATTTT
size: few; V: TRBV5-1; J: TRBJ2-7; D: NA; CDR3: CASSQGQQDYEQYF; DNA: TGCGCCAGCAGCCAAGGACAGCAAGACTACGAGCAGTACTTC
size: NA; V: TRBV4-1; J: TRBJ1-6; D: NA; CDR3: CASSQDFGDGRRSPLHF; DNA: TGCGCCAGCAGCCAAGACTTCGGGGACGGGAGGAGGTCACCCCTCCACTTT
size: NA; V: TRBV9; J: TRBJ2-2; D: TRBD2; CDR3: CASSVAQLAGGELFF; DNA: TGTGCCAGCAGCGTAGCTCAACTAGCGGGAGGGGAGCTGTTTTTT
size: few; V: TRBV12-3/TRBV12-4; J: TRBJ1-5; D: NA; CDR3: CASSVIAGQPQHF; DNA: TGTGCCAGCAGTGTCATAGCGGGTCAGCCCCAGCATTTT
size: NA; V: TRBV12-3/TRBV12-4; J: TRBJ2-7; D: TRBD2; CDR3: CASTLGLAGSYEQYF; DNA: TGTGCCAGCACCCTGGGACTAGCGGGCTCCTACGAGCAGTACTTC
size: few; V: TRBV10-3; J: TRBJ1-5; D: TRBD1; CDR3: CAINTGENQPQHF; DNA: TGTGCCATCAATACAGGGGAGAATCAGCCCCAGCATTTT
size: many; V: TRBV5-1; J: TRBJ2-4; D: NA; CDR3: CASSEGRFDRTKNIQYF; DNA: TGCGCCAGCAGCGAAGGCCGATTCGACAGAACAAAAAACATTCAGTACTTC
size: many; V: TRBV5-1; J: TRBJ2-5; D: NA; CDR3: CASSLETGQETQYF; DNA: TGTGCCAGCAGCTTAGAGACAGGCCAAGAGACCCAGTACTTC
size: NA; V: TRBV3-1; J: TRBJ1-5; D: TRBD1; CDR3: CASSQQGVGQPQHF; DNA: TGTGCCAGCAGTCAACAGGGGGTGGGTCAGCCCCAGCATTTT